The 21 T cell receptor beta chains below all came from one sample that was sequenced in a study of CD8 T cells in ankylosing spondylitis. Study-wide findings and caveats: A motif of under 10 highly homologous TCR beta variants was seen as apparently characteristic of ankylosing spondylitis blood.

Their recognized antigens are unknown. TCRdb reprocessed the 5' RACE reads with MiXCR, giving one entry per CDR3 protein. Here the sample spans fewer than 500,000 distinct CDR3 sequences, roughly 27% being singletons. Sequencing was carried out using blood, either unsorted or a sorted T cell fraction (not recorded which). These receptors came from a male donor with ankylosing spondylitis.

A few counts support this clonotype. CDR3 sequence reads: CASSPVGGASTDTQYF. CDR3 in DNA: TGCGCCAGCAGCCCTGTGGGTGGCGCGAGCACAGATACGCAGTATTTT. The chain recombines TRBV5-1 with TRBJ2-3; D is undetermined. The germline V gene encodes CDR1 SGHRS and CDR2 YFSETQ. V was trimmed by 4 bases and J by 0 bases, leaving 15 bases between them. CDR3 size: 16 residues.

CDR3 loop: CASSLEGLAGGYTQYF. CDR3 sequence (DNA): TGTGCCAGCAGCTTAGAGGGACTAGCGGGAGGATATACGCAGTATTTT. The chain has TRBV13 and TRBJ2-3, with TRBD2 matching 15 bases. V was pared by 1 base and J by 7 bases, with 3 bases of the junction left unmatched. The CDR3 is 16 residues long. CDR1 and CDR2 (germline): PRHDT, FYEKMQ (reference sequence).

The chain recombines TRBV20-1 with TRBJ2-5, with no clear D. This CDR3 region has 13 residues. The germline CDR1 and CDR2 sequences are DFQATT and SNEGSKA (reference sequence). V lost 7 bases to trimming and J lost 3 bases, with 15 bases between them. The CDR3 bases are TGCAGTGTAATACCGGACGAAGAAGAGACCCAGTACTTC. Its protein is CSVIPDEEETQYF.

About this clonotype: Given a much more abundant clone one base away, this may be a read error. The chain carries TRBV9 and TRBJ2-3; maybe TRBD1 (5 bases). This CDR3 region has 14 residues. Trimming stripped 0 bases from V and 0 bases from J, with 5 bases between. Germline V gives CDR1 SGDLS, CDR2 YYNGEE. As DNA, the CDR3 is TGTGCCAGCAGCGTAGAGGGGAGCACAGATACGCAGTATTTT. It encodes CASSVEGSTDTQYF. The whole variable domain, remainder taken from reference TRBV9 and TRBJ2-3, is DSGVTQTPKHLITATGQRVTLRCSPRSGDLSVYWYQQSLDQGLQFLIQYYNGEERAKGNILERFSAQQFPDLHSELNLSSLELGDSALYFCASSVEGSTDTQYFGPGTRLTVL.

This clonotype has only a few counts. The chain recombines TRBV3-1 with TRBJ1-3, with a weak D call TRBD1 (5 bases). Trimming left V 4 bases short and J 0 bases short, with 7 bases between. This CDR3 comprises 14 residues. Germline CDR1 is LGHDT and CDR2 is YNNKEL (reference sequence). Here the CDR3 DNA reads TGTGCCAGCAGCCGGGACGGCTCTGGAAACACCATATATTTT. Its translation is CASSRDGSGNTIYF.

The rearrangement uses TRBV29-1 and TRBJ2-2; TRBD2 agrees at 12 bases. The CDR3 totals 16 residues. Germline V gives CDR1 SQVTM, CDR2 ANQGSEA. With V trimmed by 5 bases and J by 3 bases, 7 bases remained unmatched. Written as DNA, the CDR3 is TGCAGCGTTCAGACTAGCGGGAGACCTCACACCGGGGAGCTGTTTTTT. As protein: CSVQTSGRPHTGELFF.

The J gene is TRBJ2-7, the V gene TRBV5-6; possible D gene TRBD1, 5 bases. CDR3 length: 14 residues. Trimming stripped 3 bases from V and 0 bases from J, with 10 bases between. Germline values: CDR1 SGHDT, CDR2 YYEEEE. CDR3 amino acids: CASSSDTYSYEQYF. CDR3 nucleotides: TGTGCCAGCAGCTCGGACACCTACTCCTACGAGCAGTACTTC. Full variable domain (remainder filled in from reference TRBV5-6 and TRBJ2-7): DAGVTQSPTHLIKTRGQQVTLRCSPKSGHDTVSWYQQALGQGPQFIFQYYEEEERQRGNFPDRFSGHQFPNYSSELNVNALLLGDSALYLCASSSDTYSYEQYFGPGTRLTVT.

In nucleotides, the CDR3 is TGTGCCAGCAGCTTAGCAGGGGGACTAGCGGGAGGCCAGACGCAGTATTTT. Translated, it gives CASSLAGGLAGGQTQYF. The chain joins TRBV11-2 to TRBJ2-3, with 15 positions matching TRBD2. Germline loops: CDR1 SGHAT, CDR2 FQNNGV. Losses at the gene ends were 1 base for V and 9 bases for J; bases not matched to a gene: 8. The CDR3 sequence is 17 residues long. The full variable domain, in which reference TRBV11-2 and TRBJ2-3 provide the parts outside the CDR3, is EAGVAQSPRYKIIEKRQSVAFWCNPISGHATLYWYQQILGQGPKLLIQFQNNGVVDDSQLPKDRFSAERLKGVDSTLKIQPAKLEDSAVYLCASSLAGGLAGGQTQYFGPGTRLTVL.

CDR3 region: CASSQRSFGEQYV. CDR3 coding DNA: TGTGCCAGCAGCCAACGTAGTTTTGGCGAGCAGTACGTC. J is TRBJ2-7 and V is TRBV7-8, with D uncertain. This CDR3 has 13 amino acids. The V end lost 5 bases, the J end lost 6 bases, and 14 bases lay between the germline ends. In germline, CDR1 is SGHVS, CDR2 FQNEAQ.

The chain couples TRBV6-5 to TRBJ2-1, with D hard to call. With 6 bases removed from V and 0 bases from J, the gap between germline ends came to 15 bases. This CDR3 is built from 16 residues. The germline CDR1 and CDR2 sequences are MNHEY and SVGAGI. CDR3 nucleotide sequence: TGTGCCAGCAGCTCCTCTTATCTCGGCTCCTACAATGAGCAGTTCTTC. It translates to CASSSSYLGSYNEQFF.

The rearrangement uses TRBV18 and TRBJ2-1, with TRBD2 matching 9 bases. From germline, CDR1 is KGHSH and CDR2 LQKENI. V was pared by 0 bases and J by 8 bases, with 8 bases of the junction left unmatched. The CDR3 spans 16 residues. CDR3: CASSPPTAGGGHEQFF. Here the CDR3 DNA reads TGTGCCAGCTCACCACCGACAGCGGGAGGAGGTCATGAGCAGTTCTTC.

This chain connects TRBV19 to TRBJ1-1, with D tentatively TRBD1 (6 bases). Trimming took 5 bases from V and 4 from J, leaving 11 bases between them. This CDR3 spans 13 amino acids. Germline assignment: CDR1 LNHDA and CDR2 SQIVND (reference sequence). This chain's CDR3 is CASSEGGPTEAFF. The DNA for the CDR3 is TGTGCCAGTAGTGAGGGGGGACCCACTGAAGCTTTCTTT. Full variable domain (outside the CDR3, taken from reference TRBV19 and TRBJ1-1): DGGITQSPKYLFRKEGQNVTLSCEQNLNHDAMYWYRQDPGQGLRLIYYSQIVNDFQKGDIAEGYSVSREKKESFPLTVTSAQKNPTAFYLCASSEGGPTEAFFGQGTRLTVV.

The CDR3 is CASSQGLASGEQYF. The CDR3 DNA follows: TGTGCCAGCAGCCAAGGGCTAGCGTCCGGCGAGCAGTACTTC. The chain has TRBV14 and TRBJ2-7; weak D call: TRBD2 (6 bases). V gave up 1 base and J gave up 6 bases, with 13 bases separating them. Germline CDR1 reads SGHDN; CDR2 reads FVKESK. There are 14 residues in the CDR3.

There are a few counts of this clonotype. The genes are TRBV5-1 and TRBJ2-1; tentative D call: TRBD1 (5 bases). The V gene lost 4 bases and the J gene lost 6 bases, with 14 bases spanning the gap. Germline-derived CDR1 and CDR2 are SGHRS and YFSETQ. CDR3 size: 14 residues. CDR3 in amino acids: CASSRPGRGNEQFF. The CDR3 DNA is TGCGCCAGCAGCCGTCCGGGTAGGGGCAATGAGCAGTTCTTC.

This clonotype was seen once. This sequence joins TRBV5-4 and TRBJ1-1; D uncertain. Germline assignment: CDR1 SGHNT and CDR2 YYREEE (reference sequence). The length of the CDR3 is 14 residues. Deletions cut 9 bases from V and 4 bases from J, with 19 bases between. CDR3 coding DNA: TGTGCCACCTCTTCGGAGGCGCGGGCCACTGAAGCTTTCTTT. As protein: CATSSEARATEAFF.

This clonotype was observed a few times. CDR3 residues: CASSQWIGTGGVGYTF. The CDR3 nucleotides read TGTGCCAGCAGTCAGTGGATAGGGACAGGGGGCGTAGGCTACACCTTC. The chain recombines TRBV6-1 with TRBJ1-2; 12 bases fit TRBD1. Looked up from germline, CDR1 is MNHNS and CDR2 is SASEGT. This CDR3 is 16 amino acids long. The V and J ends lost 5 bases and 8 bases, in that order; junction bases with no gene match: 12.

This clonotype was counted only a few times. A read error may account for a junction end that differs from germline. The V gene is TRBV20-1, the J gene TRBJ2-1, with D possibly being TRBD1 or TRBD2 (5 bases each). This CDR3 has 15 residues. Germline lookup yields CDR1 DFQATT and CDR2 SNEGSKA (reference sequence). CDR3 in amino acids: CSARDPGTPYNEQFF. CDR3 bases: TGCAGTGCTCGAGACCCCGGGACGCCTTACAATGAGCAGTTCTTC.

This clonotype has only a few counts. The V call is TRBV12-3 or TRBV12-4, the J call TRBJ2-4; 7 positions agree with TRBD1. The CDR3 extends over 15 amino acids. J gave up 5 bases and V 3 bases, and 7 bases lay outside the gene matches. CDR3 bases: TGTGCCAGCAGTTTCCTCCGACAGGGAGAAAACATTCAGTACTTC. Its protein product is CASSFLRQGENIQYF.

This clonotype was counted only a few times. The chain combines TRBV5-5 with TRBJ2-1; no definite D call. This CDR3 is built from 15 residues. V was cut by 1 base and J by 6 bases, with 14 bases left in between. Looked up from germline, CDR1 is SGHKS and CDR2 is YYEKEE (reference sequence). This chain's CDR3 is CASSLSRNLVNEQFF. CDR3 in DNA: TGTGCCAGCAGCTTGTCGAGGAACCTGGTCAATGAGCAGTTCTTC.

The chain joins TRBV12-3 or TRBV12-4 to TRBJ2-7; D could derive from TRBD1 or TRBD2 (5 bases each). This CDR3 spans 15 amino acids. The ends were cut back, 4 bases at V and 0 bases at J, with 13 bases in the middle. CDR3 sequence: CASSSAWGSSYEQYF. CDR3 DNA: TGTGCCAGCAGTTCCGCCTGGGGGAGCTCCTACGAGCAGTACTTC.

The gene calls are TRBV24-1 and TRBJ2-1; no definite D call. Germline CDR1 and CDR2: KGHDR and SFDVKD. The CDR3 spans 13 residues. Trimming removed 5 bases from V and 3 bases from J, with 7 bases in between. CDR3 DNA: TGTGCCACCAGTGGCGTAGACTACAATGAGCAGTTCTTC. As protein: CATSGVDYNEQFF.